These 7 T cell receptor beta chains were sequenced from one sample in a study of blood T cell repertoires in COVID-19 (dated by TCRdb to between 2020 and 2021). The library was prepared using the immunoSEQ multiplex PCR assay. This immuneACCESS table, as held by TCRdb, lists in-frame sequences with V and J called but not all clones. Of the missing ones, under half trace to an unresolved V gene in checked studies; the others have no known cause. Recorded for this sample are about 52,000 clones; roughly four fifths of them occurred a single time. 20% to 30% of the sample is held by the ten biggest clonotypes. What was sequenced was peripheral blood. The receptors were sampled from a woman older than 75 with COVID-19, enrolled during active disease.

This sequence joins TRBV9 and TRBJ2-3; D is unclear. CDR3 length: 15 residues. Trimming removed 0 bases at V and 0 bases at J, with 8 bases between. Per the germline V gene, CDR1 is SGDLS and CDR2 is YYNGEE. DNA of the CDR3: TGTGCCAGCAGCGTAGAACAGATTAGCACAGATACGCAGTATTTT. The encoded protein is CASSVEQISTDTQYF.

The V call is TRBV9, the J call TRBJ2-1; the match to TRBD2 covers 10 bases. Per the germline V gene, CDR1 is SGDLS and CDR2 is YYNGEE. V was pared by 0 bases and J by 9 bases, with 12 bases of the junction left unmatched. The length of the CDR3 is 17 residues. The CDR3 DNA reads TGTGCCAGCAGCGTAGCAGGAGCGGGAGGGCCCTTTGGTGAGCAGTTCTTC. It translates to CASSVAGAGGPFGEQFF.

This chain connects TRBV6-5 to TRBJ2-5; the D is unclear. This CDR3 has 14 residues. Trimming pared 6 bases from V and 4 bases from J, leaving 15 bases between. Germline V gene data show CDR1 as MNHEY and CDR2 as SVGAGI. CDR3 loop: CASRDYRLGETQYF. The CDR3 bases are TGTGCCAGCAGGGATTACCGGCTAGGAGAGACCCAGTACTTC.

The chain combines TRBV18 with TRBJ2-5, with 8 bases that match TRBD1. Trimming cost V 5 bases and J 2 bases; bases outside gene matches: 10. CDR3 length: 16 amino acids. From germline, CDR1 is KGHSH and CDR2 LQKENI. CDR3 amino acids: CASSIGQGRVQETQYF. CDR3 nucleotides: TGTGCCAGCTCAATCGGACAGGGTAGGGTACAAGAGACCCAGTACTTC.

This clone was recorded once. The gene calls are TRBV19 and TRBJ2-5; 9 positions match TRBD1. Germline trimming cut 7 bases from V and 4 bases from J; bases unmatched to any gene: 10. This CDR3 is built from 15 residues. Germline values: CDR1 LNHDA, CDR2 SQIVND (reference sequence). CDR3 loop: CASTSRDRVGETQYF. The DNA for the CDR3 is TGTGCCAGTACTTCCCGGGACAGGGTGGGAGAGACCCAGTACTTC.

This chain's CDR3 is CASSGGGSYNEQFF. The CDR3 bases are TGTGCCAGCAGCGGAGGGGGCTCCTACAATGAGCAGTTCTTC. The V call is TRBV9, the J call TRBJ2-1; D possibly corresponds to TRBD1 (6 bases). Looked up from germline, CDR1 is SGDLS and CDR2 is YYNGEE. The CDR3 contains 14 residues. The germline V and J ends were trimmed by 3 bases and 0 bases, with 7 bases remaining between them.

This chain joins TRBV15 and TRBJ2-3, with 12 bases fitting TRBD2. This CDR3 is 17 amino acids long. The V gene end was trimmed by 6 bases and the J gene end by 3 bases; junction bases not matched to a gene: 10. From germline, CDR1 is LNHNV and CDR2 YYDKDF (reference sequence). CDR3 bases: TGTGCCACCAGGTTATCCTCGACTAGCGGGAGAACAGATACGCAGTATTTT. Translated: CATRLSSTSGRTDTQYF.